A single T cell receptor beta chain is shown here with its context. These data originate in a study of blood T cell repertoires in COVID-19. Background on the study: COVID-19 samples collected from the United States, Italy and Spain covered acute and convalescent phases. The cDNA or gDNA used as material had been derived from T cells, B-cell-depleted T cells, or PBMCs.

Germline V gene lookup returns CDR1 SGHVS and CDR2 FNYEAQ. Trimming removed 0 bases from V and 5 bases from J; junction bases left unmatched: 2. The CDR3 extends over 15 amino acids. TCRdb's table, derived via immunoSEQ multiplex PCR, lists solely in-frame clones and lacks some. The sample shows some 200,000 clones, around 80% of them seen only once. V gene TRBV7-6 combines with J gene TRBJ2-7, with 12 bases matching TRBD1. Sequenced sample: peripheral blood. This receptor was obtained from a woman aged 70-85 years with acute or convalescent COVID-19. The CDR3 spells CASSLAGTGGHEQYF. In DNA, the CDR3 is TGTGCCAGCAGCTTAGCCGGGACAGGGGGCCACGAGCAGTACTTC.